These T cell receptor beta chains were read from a single sample in a study of beta chain features in type 1 diabetes. Clones were read by immunoSEQ multiplex PCR, and TCRdb kept only the in-frame ones, dropping some. The sample carries over 100,000 clones, less than 40% recorded once. Sequencing was performed on stem cell memory CD4+ T cells from blood. Every receptor here comes from a woman aged 18-30 years in good health. Each CDR3 is given without its conserved first and last residue.

CDR3 protein: ASSYWTGQNIQY
V gene: TRBV7-2
J gene: TRBJ2-4

CDR3 protein: SVVQGTGYT
V gene: TRBV29-1
J gene: TRBJ1-2

CDR3 protein: ASETGAPYEQY
V gene: TRBV28
J gene: TRBJ2-7

CDR3 protein: ASSLEGRGVVTGELF
V gene: TRBV11-2
J gene: TRBJ2-2

CDR3 protein: AWSVKGLAYNEQF
V gene: TRBV30
J gene: TRBJ2-1

CDR3 protein: ASSPPASGRAKNIQY
V gene: TRBV18
J gene: TRBJ2-4

CDR3 protein: ASMGGSYEQY
V gene: TRBV2
J gene: TRBJ2-7

CDR3 protein: ASSFYLAGGYNEQF
V gene: TRBV6-5
J gene: TRBJ2-1

CDR3 protein: ASSVQGNSGNTIY
V gene: TRBV9
J gene: TRBJ1-3

CDR3 protein: ASSLLAQGGTDTQY
V gene: TRBV28
J gene: TRBJ2-3

CDR3 protein: ASSPTDRGAYSNQPQH
V gene: TRBV28
J gene: TRBJ1-5

CDR3 protein: ASSQALQNQPQH
V gene: TRBV4-1
J gene: TRBJ1-5

CDR3 protein: ASSYDSRGANVLT
V gene: TRBV28
J gene: TRBJ2-6

CDR3 protein: AWTPGGEGYT
V gene: TRBV30
J gene: TRBJ1-2

CDR3 protein: ASSFFHSPYEQY
V gene: TRBV7-9
J gene: TRBJ2-7

CDR3 protein: ASSARLGRPRVDEQF
V gene: TRBV9
J gene: TRBJ2-1

CDR3 protein: ASSLLGALYEQY
V gene: TRBV5-6
J gene: .

CDR3 protein: ASRGGGALGEQY
V gene: TRBV28
J gene: TRBJ2-7

CDR3 protein: ASSTGTSVTDTQY
V gene: TRBV28
J gene: TRBJ2-3

CDR3 protein: ATSRGGTGRNEQF
V gene: TRBV15
J gene: TRBJ2-1

CDR3 protein: ASSQAPGTGGNEQF
V gene: TRBV4-2
J gene: TRBJ2-1

CDR3 protein: ASSSSSDRDNEQF
V gene: TRBV5-4
J gene: TRBJ2-1

CDR3 protein: ASSLGTGLSYT
V gene: TRBV7-9
J gene: TRBJ1-2

CDR3 protein: ASSPGPSGSSDTQY
V gene: TRBV18
J gene: TRBJ2-3

CDR3 protein: ASSPGSSTDTQY
V gene: TRBV6-6
J gene: TRBJ2-3

CDR3 protein: ASSLGPLALDTQY
V gene: TRBV7-2
J gene: TRBJ2-3

CDR3 protein: ASSLMGPSTGELF
V gene: TRBV27
J gene: TRBJ2-2

CDR3 protein: ASSYPGGFEQF
V gene: TRBV6-6
J gene: TRBJ2-1

CDR3 protein: ASSQDREYRSYEQY
V gene: TRBV4-2
J gene: TRBJ2-7

CDR3 protein: ASSQDFAVYGYT
V gene: TRBV4-1
J gene: TRBJ1-2

CDR3 protein: ASSPQQYTEAF
V gene: TRBV18
J gene: TRBJ1-1

CDR3 protein: AVRDRGPSGANVLT
V gene: TRBV19
J gene: TRBJ2-6

CDR3 protein: AWISSGSRNTDTQY
V gene: TRBV30
J gene: TRBJ2-3

CDR3 protein: ASSLMITENEKLF
V gene: TRBV7-8
J gene: TRBJ1-4

CDR3 protein: ASSYEGDTEAF
V gene: TRBV6-6
J gene: TRBJ1-1